This TCR beta chain was captured in a study of CD8+ T cells in alopecia areata listed by TCRdb under 2018. Study-level background: Treated patients were enrolled in an open-label pilot trial of oral tofacitinib at 5 to 10 mg twice daily for moderate-to-severe alopecia areata. Patients received tofacitinib for 6 to 18 months and were then followed off drug for 6 months to check for delayed response and recurrence. For the treated patients, the SALT score, which quantifies what percentage of scalp surface area is affected, served as the measure of disease severity. The study used high-throughput TCRbeta sequencing to examine T cell clonal expansion in alopecia areata, in both the C3H/HeJ mouse model and human patients. Scalp tissue and sorted CD4+ and CD8+ peripheral blood T cells from patchy and totalis/universalis alopecia areata patients and from healthy controls were covered by human TCRbeta sequencing. Tofacitinib-treated patients had biopsies at baseline and at 4 and 24 weeks of treatment, with a later scalp biopsy in several patients. Scalp clonality was compared among normal scalp (n=4), patchy alopecia areata scalp (n=8), and alopecia totalis/universalis scalp (n=8). RNA was extracted with the PAXgene miRNA kit for fixed scalp, the miRNeasy kit for PBMCs, and the RNeasy kit for mouse skin. TCRbeta CDR3 regions were amplified by immunoSEQ multiplex PCR with 35 Vbeta forward and 13 Jbeta reverse primers. The research as a whole found: Compared with mice, TCR sequences shared between patients were less clear, possibly partly because of HLA diversity across the patient population. Because the treated cohort was small and had just a single nonresponder, larger studies are needed to establish links between baseline CD8+ expansion and response. Lesional scalp, especially in alopecia totalis/universalis, showed higher clonality and more expanded CD8+ clones than normal scalp, suggesting antigenic drive. With tofacitinib, both scalp clonality and the number of expanded CD8+ clones among the top 100 scalp clones went down significantly. Unlike mouse skin, where gammadelta T cells dominate, normal human skin contains resident alphabeta T cells that get sequenced too, which complicates analysis of the scalp TCR repertoire. During tofacitinib treatment, many expanded lesional clones remained in scalp and blood, and this persistence may partly explain relapse after treatment is stopped.

V is trimmed back by 5 bases and J by 1 base, and the junction contains 3 bases that no gene match accounts for. From its cysteine to its phenylalanine, the CDR3 spans 15 amino acids. CDR3 DNA is the only sequence kept; it has 45 bases, read in frame from the first base. The germline V gene encodes CDR1 SGHAT and CDR2 FQDESV (reference sequence). Libraries came from the immunoSEQ multiplex PCR assay. RNA was extracted from all samples and reverse transcribed into cDNA as template for TCR sequencing. First-strand cDNA was synthesized with SuperScript III using a 2:1 mix of oligo-dT and random hexamers. A synthetic immune receptor repertoire was used to assess amplification bias, and residual bias was removed computationally. In the source study's methods: After raw reads were preprocessed to remove errors, the CDR3 was defined following IMGT conventions as running from the conserved cysteine to phenylalanine. Clonality was computed by normalizing Shannon entropy by log2 of the number of productive unique TCRs and subtracting the result from 1. Whether scalp clones were CD4 or CD8 was inferred by matching scalp TCRbeta sequences against CD4 and CD8 repertoires sorted from blood. TCRdb obtained this table from immuneACCESS and retained in-frame rearrangements with V and J assigned. These tables miss some clones; where compared with another copy, unresolved V genes account for less than half of the shortfall, and the remainder is unexplained. Clonal size and the V and J genes are those of that table, whereas D and trimming came from the DNA. The sample profile shows about 220,000 clones; 50% to 70% of them were found once. The top ten constitute more than 1.5% of the sample.

The time point label of this sample denotes: 4 weeks on oral tofacitinib. Reading the label with the study, this specimen's treatment or condition is: oral pan-JAK inhibitor, 5-10 mg twice daily. Peripheral blood and lesional scalp punch biopsies were obtained from patients with alopecia areata. After PBMCs were isolated by density centrifugation and stained for CD3, CD4 and CD8, a FACSAria was used to sort CD4+ and CD8+ T cells. With respect to this clone: No cognate antigen has been identified for it. The sample holds no much larger clone one base away, and base qualities are not on file.

The chain was built from TRBV11-1 and TRBJ2-5; 11 bases in the middle match TRBD2. The sequence derives from a human donor with alopecia areata. The sample in question was CD4+ T cells sorted from blood, obtained at week 4, from a patient treated with tofacitinib. Here is the DNA: TGTGCCAGCAGCCGACTAGCGGGGATCCAAGAGACCCAGTACTTC. Its translation is CASSRLAGIQETQYF. Beyond the CDR3, the reference TRBV11-1 and TRBJ2-5 genes provide the residues; the full variable domain reads: EAEVAQSPRYKITEKSQAVAFWCDPISGHATLYWYRQILGQGPELLVQFQDESVVDDSQLPKDRFSAERLKGVDSTLKIQPAELGDSAMYLCASSRLAGIQETQYFGPGTRLLVL.